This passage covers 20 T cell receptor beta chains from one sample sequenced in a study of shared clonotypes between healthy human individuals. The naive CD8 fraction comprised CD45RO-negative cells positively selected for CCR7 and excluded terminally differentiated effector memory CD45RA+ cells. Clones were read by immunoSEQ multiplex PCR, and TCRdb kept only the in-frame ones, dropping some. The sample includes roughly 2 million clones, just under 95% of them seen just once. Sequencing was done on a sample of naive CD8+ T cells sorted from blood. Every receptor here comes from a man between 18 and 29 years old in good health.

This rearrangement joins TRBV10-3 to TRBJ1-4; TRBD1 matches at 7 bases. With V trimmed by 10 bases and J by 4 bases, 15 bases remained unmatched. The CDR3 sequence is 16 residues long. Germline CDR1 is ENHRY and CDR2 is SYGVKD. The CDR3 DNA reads TGTGCCACCTTGTCGGGGACAGAAAGAGATAATGAAAAACTGTTTTTT. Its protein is CATLSGTERDNEKLFF.

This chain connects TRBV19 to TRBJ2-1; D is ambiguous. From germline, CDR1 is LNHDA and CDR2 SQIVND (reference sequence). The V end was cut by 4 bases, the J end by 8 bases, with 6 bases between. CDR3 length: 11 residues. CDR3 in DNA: TGTGCCAGTAGTACGGGCTATGAGCAGTTCTTC. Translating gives CASSTGYEQFF.

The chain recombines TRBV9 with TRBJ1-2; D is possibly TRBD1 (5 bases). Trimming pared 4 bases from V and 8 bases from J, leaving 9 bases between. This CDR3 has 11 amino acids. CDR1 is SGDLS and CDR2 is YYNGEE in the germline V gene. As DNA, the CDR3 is TGTGCCAGCAGCTGGGGGGTAGGCTACACCTTC. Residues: CASSWGVGYTF.

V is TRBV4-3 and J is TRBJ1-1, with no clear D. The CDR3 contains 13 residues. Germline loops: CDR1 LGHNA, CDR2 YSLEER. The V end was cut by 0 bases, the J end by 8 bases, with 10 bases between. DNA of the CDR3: TGCGCCAGCAGCCAAGATGTGGAAACCGAAGCTTTCTTT. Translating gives CASSQDVETEAFF.

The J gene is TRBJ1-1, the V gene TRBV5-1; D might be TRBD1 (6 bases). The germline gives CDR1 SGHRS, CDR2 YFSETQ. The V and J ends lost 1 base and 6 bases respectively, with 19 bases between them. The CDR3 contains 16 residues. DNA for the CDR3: TGCGCCAGCAGCTTGCGTTCAGGGGAGGGGGGCGCTGAAGCTTTCTTT. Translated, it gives CASSLRSGEGGAEAFF.

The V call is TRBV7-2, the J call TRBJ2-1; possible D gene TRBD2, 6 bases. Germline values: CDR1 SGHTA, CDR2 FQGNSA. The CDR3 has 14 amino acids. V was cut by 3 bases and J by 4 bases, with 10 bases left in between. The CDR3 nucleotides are TGTGCCAGCAGCTTTGGACTATTTTACAATGAGCAGTTCTTC. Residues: CASSFGLFYNEQFF.

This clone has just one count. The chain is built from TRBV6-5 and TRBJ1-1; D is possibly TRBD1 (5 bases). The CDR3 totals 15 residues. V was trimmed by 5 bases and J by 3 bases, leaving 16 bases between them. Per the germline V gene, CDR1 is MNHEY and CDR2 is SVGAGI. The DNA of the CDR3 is TGTGCCAGCAGTGGGGCCAGGGCAGGGTACACTGAAGCTTTCTTT. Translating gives CASSGARAGYTEAFF.

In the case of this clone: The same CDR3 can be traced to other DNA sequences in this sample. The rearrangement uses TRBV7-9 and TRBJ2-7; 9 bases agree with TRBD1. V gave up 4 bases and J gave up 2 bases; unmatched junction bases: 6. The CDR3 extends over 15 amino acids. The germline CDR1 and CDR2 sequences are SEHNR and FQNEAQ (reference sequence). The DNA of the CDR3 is TGTGCCAGCAGCTCGCCGGGACAGGGAACCTACGAGCAGTACTTC. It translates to CASSSPGQGTYEQYF.

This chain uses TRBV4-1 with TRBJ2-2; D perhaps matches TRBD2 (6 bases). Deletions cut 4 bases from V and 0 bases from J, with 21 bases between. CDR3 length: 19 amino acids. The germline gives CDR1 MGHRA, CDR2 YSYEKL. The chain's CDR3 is CASSRAGGESIANTGELFF. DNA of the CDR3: TGCGCCAGCAGCCGTGCCGGCGGGGAGTCGATAGCGAACACCGGGGAGCTGTTTTTT.

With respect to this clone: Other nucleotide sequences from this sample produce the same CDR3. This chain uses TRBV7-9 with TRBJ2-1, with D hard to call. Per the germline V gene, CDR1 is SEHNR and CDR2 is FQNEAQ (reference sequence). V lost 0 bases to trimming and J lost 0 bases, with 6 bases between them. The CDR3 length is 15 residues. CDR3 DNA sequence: TGTGCCAGCAGCTTAGCACTCAGCTCCTACAATGAGCAGTTCTTC. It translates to CASSLALSSYNEQFF.

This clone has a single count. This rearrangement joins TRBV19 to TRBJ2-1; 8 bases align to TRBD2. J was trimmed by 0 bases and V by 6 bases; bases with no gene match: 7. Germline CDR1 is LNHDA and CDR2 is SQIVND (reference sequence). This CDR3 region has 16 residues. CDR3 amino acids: CASSPTSGSSYNEQFF. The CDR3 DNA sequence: TGTGCCAGTAGCCCTACTAGCGGAAGCTCCTACAATGAGCAGTTCTTC.

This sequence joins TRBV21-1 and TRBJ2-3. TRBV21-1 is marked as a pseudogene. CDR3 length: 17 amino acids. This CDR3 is CASSFRHGGPVTDTQYF. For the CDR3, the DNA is TGTGCCAGCAGCTTCCGACACGGGGGCCCGGTGACAGATACGCAGTATTTT.

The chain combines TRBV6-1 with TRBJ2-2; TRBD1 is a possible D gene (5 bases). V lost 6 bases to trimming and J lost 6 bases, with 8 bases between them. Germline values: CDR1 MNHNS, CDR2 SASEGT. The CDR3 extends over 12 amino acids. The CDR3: CASRSRAGELFF. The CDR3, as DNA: TGTGCCAGCAGATCCAGGGCCGGGGAGCTGTTTTTT.

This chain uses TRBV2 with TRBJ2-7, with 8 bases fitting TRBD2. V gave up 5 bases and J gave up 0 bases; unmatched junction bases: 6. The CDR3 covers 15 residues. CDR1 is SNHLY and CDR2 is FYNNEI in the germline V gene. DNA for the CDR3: TGTGCCAGCAGTCAGACTAGCGTAAACTCCTACGAGCAGTACTTC. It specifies CASSQTSVNSYEQYF.

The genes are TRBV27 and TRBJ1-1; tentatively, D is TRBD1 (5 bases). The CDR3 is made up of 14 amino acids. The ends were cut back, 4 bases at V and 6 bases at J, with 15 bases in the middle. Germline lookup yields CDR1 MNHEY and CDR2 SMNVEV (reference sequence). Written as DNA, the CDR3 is TGTGCCAGCAGTTCAAGGACAAATCGGCCTGAAGCTTTCTTT. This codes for CASSSRTNRPEAFF.

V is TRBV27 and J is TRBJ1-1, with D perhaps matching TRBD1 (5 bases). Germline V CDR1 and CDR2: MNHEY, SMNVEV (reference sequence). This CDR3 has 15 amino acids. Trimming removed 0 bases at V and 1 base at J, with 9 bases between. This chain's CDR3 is CASSLSGAPNTEAFF. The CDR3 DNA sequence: TGTGCCAGCAGTTTATCTGGGGCCCCGAACACTGAAGCTTTCTTT.

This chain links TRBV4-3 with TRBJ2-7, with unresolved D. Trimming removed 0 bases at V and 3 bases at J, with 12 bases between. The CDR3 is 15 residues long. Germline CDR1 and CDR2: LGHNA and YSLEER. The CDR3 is CASSQERSLGYEQYF. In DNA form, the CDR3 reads TGCGCCAGCAGCCAAGAGCGGTCCCTAGGCTACGAGCAGTACTTC.

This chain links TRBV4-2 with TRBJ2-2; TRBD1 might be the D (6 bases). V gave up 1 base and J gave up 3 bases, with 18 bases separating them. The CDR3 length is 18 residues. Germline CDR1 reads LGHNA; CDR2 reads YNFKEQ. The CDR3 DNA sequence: TGTGCCAGCAGCCAAGCTATGAGCAGGGGCCCGTACACCGGGGAGCTGTTTTTT. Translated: CASSQAMSRGPYTGELFF.

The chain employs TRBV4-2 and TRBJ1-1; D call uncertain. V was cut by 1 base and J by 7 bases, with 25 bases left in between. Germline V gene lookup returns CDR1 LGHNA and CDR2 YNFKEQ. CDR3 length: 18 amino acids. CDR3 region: CASSQALPYINLEFEAFF. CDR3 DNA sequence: TGTGCCAGCAGCCAAGCTCTTCCGTATATCAATTTGGAGTTTGAAGCTTTCTTT.

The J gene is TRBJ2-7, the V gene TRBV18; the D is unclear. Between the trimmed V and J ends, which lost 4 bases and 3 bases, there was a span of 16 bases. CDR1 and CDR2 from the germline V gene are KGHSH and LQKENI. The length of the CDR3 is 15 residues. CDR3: CASSHSGPQNYEQYF. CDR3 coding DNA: TGTGCCAGCTCACACTCCGGACCGCAGAACTACGAGCAGTACTTC.